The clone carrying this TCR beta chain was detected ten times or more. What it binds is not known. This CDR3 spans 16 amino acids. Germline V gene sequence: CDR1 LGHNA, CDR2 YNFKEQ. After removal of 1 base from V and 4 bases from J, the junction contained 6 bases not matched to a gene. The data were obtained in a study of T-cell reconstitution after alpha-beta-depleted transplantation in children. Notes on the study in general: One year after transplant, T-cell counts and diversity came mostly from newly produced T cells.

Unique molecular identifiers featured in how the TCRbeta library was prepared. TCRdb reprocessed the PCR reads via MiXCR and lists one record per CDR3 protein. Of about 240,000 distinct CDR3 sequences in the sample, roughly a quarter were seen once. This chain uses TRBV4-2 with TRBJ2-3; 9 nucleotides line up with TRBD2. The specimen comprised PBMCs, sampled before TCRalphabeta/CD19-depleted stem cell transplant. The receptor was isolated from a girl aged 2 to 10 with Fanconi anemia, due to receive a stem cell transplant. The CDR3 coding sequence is TGTGCCAGCAGCCAAGGGCGAGCGGGAGGAGCAGATACGCAGTATTTT. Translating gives CASSQGRAGGADTQYF.